This TCR beta chain was recorded in a study of blood T cell repertoires in COVID-19. Germline CDR1 and CDR2: SGDLS and YYNGEE. V lost 0 bases and J lost 0, with 6 bases in between. CDR3 length: 15 residues. Only in-frame clones appear in the TCRdb table, and some are missing; sequencing was by immunoSEQ multiplex PCR. Altogether a few hundred thousand clones are present, 85% being singletons, with the ten largest covering roughly 3.9%. The sample consisted of peripheral blood. This sequence joins TRBV9 and TRBJ1-4; D not certain. The receptor's source is a woman younger than 30 with acute or convalescent COVID-19. The CDR3 loop is CASSVGGTTNEKLFF. CDR3 DNA sequence: TGTGCCAGCAGCGTAGGAGGGACAACTAATGAAAAACTGTTTTTT.